This T cell receptor (beta chain) was documented in a study of immune evolution from preneoplasia to lung adenocarcinoma. CDR1 MNHEY and CDR2 SVGAGI come from the germline V gene. This CDR3 spans 15 amino acids. Trimming pared 11 bases from V and 0 bases from J, leaving 17 bases between. Using immunoSEQ multiplex PCR, the repertoire was profiled, and TCRdb retains in-frame clones only, with some absent. The data hold about 6,300 clones, with around 78% observed a single time. The receptor was derived from a donor at least 70 years old with lung adenocarcinoma. The sample consisted of FFPE lung adenocarcinoma in situ tissue. The V call is TRBV6-5, the J call TRBJ2-1; TRBD1 might be the D (5 bases). CDR3 nucleotides: TGTGCCTCCAGAGGCCGCGACAGCTCCTACAATGAGCAGTTCTTC. Translation: CASRGRDSSYNEQFF.